This TCR beta chain was sequenced during a study of blood T cell repertoires in COVID-19 (dated by TCRdb to 2020 to 2022). Some background on the complete study: Samples covering the acute and convalescent phases of COVID-19 were provided by collaborators in the United States, Italy and Spain. The prospective study material was composed of cDNA or gDNA derived from T cells, B-cell-depleted T cells, or PBMCs. The sample metadata nearly always contained a de-identified subject ID, COVID-19 status, age in years and sex. Where HLA class I and class II types were available, the types were taken from metadata supplied by the sample provider, not from assay-based typing. The dataset comprised deeply sampled blood TCRbeta repertoires from subjects exposed to, actively infected with, or recovered from COVID-19. The samples were drawn from the first 160 participants of the ongoing ImmuneRACE study and from some 1,300 subjects provided by 6 global collaborators. The repertoires were made available in a free public database intended to serve as a resource for research on the immune response to SARS-CoV-2. Summary of the overall study and its limitations: The amount of clinical and demographic metadata varied by source and participant and was provided uncurated.

As regards this clone: No cognate antigen has been identified for it. The record has no base qualities; no much larger clone is one base away.

V is cut by 5 bases and J by 2 bases, and the space between the germline ends is 16 bases. As encoded in the germline V gene (reference sequence), CDR1 is MNHEY while CDR2 is SMNVEV. The CDR3 goes from the cysteine to the phenylalanine over 15 residues. Just the 45-base CDR3 DNA is kept, in frame starting at base 1. Whole blood was collected in K2EDTA tubes by collaborating institutions according to the institutions' own protocols. For TCRbeta analysis, collaborators shipped samples as frozen whole blood, isolated PBMCs, or DNA extracted from either of those sample types. The immunoSEQ Assay, a bias-controlled multiplex PCR, was used to amplify TCRbeta CDR3 regions from genomic DNA. Per the original workflow: Nucleated cell counts per sample were estimated from amplification of reference gene primers within the assay. Sequence reads were collapsed and filtered to measure the absolute abundance of every unique TCRbeta CDR3 rearrangement. For each sample, productive Simpson clonality was calculated as the square root of Simpson's diversity index over productive rearrangements. TCRdb took over this immuneACCESS table, retaining in-frame rearrangements with V and J assigned. Such tables are incomplete; in checked studies, under half of the missing clones stem from an unresolved V gene, and the remainder is unexplained. V, J and clone size are taken as reported in that table, and D and trimming were inferred from the DNA itself. In this sample the table shows 140,000 to 150,000 clones, roughly nine tenths of which occur a single time. Jointly, the top ten make up approximately 2.8% of the sample.

The sequence derives from a woman aged 60-70 years with active COVID-19. The sequencing sample was made of peripheral blood. The chain employs TRBV27 and TRBJ2-7; the D gene is perhaps TRBD2, on 6 matching bases. The base sequence is TGTGCCAGCAGTCCCCAACGAGCGGGCCCCTACGAGCAGTACTTC. It specifies CASSPQRAGPYEQYF.